Below are 30 T cell receptor beta chains sequenced from a single sample in a study of T cell responses to AZD1222 COVID-19 vaccine. Sequencing was performed with immunoSEQ multiplex PCR; in TCRdb, only in-frame clones are kept and a portion is missing. The sample shows 120,000 or so clones, around 89% of them seen only once. This material consisted of peripheral blood, taken 28 days after the second AZD1222 dose. These receptors came from an adult who received the AZD1222 COVID-19 vaccine.

The chain carries TRBV12-3 or TRBV12-4 and TRBJ1-1; TRBD1 might be the D (6 bases). This CDR3 is built from 13 residues. V was shortened by 3 bases and J by 5 bases, with 10 bases between the two germline ends. CDR3 DNA: TGTGCCAGCAGTTTTCCGGGGGCGACTGAAGCTTTCTTT. Translation: CASSFPGATEAFF.

The chain combines TRBV21-1 with TRBJ1-2; the D segment call TRBD1 is taken from the table without a DNA check. TRBV21-1 is flagged as a pseudogene. This CDR3 spans 16 amino acids. The CDR3 loop is CASSKFTGGSIYGYTF. Written as DNA, the CDR3 is TGTGCCAGCAGCAAATTTACAGGGGGCTCGATCTATGGCTACACCTTC.

CDR3 sequence (DNA): TGTGCCAGCAGCTCCTCGACAGGGCGGCGCAACGAGCAGTACTTC. It encodes CASSSSTGRRNEQYF. The rearrangement links TRBV7-2 to TRBJ2-7; 7 positions match TRBD1. CDR1 is SGHTA, CDR2 FQGNSA, per germline. V lost 4 bases and J lost 5; bases outside the gene matches: 11. The CDR3 runs 15 residues.

To note about this clone: The same CDR3 can be traced to other DNA sequences in this sample. The chain is built from TRBV6-1 and TRBJ2-7, with 8 bases lining up with TRBD1. The CDR3 length is 15 residues. Germline V gene data show CDR1 as MNHNS and CDR2 as SASEGT. The J segment lost 2 bases and the V segment lost 0 bases, leaving 3 bases of the junction unmatched. Here the CDR3 reads CASSEAGTGPYEQYF. The DNA of the CDR3 is TGTGCCAGCAGTGAAGCGGGGACAGGTCCCTACGAGCAGTACTTC.

The chain joins TRBV5-1 to TRBJ2-7; 12 bases agree with TRBD2. Germline V gene data show CDR1 as SGHRS and CDR2 as YFSETQ. The CDR3 contains 15 residues. V gave up 3 bases and J gave up 7 bases; unmatched junction bases: 8. Here the CDR3 reads CASSSGLAGLEEQYF. The CDR3 DNA sequence: TGCGCCAGCAGCTCTGGACTAGCGGGGCTAGAGGAGCAGTACTTC.

The rearrangement links TRBV12-3 or TRBV12-4 to TRBJ2-3; no clear D gene. V lost 2 bases, J lost 6 bases, and 6 bases lay in between. There are 12 residues in the CDR3. CDR3 sequence: CASSLNRDTQYF. CDR3 bases: TGTGCCAGCAGTTTAAATCGGGATACGCAGTATTTT.

This clone was found a few times. The chain employs TRBV19 and TRBJ1-2, with a possible D match to TRBD1 (6 bases). V gave up 7 bases and J gave up 4 bases, with 16 bases separating them. This CDR3 region has 14 residues. Germline values: CDR1 LNHDA, CDR2 SQIVND (reference sequence). The CDR3 spells CASITGGAGYGYTF. Written as DNA, the CDR3 is TGTGCCAGTATTACGGGGGGCGCCGGCTATGGCTACACCTTC. Using reference TRBV19 and TRBJ1-2 for the parts outside the CDR3, the full variable domain is DGGITQSPKYLFRKEGQNVTLSCEQNLNHDAMYWYRQDPGQGLRLIYYSQIVNDFQKGDIAEGYSVSREKKESFPLTVTSAQKNPTAFYLCASITGGAGYGYTFGSGTRLTVV.

The rearrangement uses TRBV7-2 and TRBJ2-3; the D is unclear. The V gene lost 3 bases and the J gene lost 2 bases, with 3 bases spanning the gap. Germline values: CDR1 SGHTA, CDR2 FQGNSA. The length of the CDR3 is 12 residues. CDR3 coding DNA: TGTGCCAGCAGCTTGGACACAGATACGCAGTATTTT. This codes for CASSLDTDTQYF.

The chain couples TRBV4-1 to TRBJ2-7, with a possible D match to TRBD1 (6 bases). This CDR3 has 16 residues. Germline CDR1 reads MGHRA; CDR2 reads YSYEKL. The CDR3 loop is CPTSRPGQQTPYEQYF. The DNA for the CDR3 is TGCCCCACCAGCCGCCCGGGACAACAAACCCCCTACGAGCAGTACTTC.

The CDR3 nucleotides read TGTGCCAGCTGCCGGGGGGCGGTCTCCTACAATGAGCAGTTCTTC. This translates into CASCRGAVSYNEQFF. The chain carries TRBV28 and TRBJ2-1; possibly TRBD2 for D (7 bases). Trimming shortened V by 8 bases and J by 0 bases, and 14 bases separated the two germline ends. This CDR3 spans 15 amino acids. Germline V gives CDR1 MDHEN, CDR2 SYDVKM.

The rearrangement links TRBV5-1 to TRBJ2-1; 12 nucleotides line up with TRBD2. Germline CDR1 is SGHRS and CDR2 is YFSETQ. V dropped 0 bases and J dropped 6; count of bases not matched to a gene: 7. This CDR3 has 17 amino acids. The CDR3 region is CASSLVTGTSGFNEQFF. DNA of the CDR3: TGCGCCAGCAGCTTGGTTACCGGGACTAGCGGGTTCAATGAGCAGTTCTTC.

The V gene is TRBV11-3, the J gene TRBJ2-2, with 8 bases identical to TRBD1. The CDR3 is 15 amino acids. V lost 1 base and J lost 5; bases outside the gene matches: 3. The germline gives CDR1 SGHNT, CDR2 YENEEA. The CDR3 here is CASSLGQGATGELFF. The CDR3 region has the DNA TGTGCCAGCAGCTTAGGGCAGGGGGCGACCGGGGAGCTGTTTTTT.

The chain joins TRBV6-2 or TRBV6-3 to TRBJ2-3; TRBD2 might be the D (5 bases). Trimming stripped 3 bases from V and 2 bases from J, with 12 bases between. The CDR3 spans 15 residues. CDR1 and CDR2 from the germline V gene are MNHEY and SVGEGT. Here the CDR3 reads CASSYIPDYTDTQYF. CDR3 sequence (DNA): TGTGCCAGCAGTTATATACCCGACTACACAGATACGCAGTATTTT.

The chain has TRBV5-1 and TRBJ2-3; D assignment may be TRBD1 or TRBD2 (6 bases each). This CDR3 has 14 residues. V shed 2 bases and J shed 4 bases, with 11 bases lying between them. Germline CDR1 and CDR2: SGHRS and YFSETQ. The CDR3 is CASSFEGGPDTQYF. The CDR3 nucleotides are TGCGCCAGCAGCTTCGAGGGGGGACCAGATACGCAGTATTTT.

This clone has a handful of counts. The rearrangement joins TRBV19 to TRBJ1-1; 7 positions match TRBD1. The V gene end was trimmed by 4 bases and the J gene end by 8 bases; junction bases not matched to a gene: 10. CDR1 is LNHDA and CDR2 is SQIVND in the germline V gene (reference sequence). The length of the CDR3 is 14 residues. CDR3 bases: TGTGCCAGTAGTACGTCGCGACAGGGTATAGAAGCTTTCTTT. It is translated as CASSTSRQGIEAFF.

In DNA form, the CDR3 reads TGCGCCAGCAACGTGGGGGACCACTCCTACGAGCAGTACTTC. As protein: CASNVGDHSYEQYF. The chain has TRBV5-1 and TRBJ2-7, with D perhaps TRBD1 or TRBD2 (5 bases each). The V end lost 6 bases, the J end lost 0 bases, and 13 bases lay between the germline ends. The germline CDR1 and CDR2 sequences are SGHRS and YFSETQ. The CDR3 runs to 14 residues.

The chain combines TRBV11-3 with TRBJ1-6; D is uncertain. V was pared by 5 bases and J by 7 bases, with 15 bases between. The CDR3 loop spans 15 amino acids. Germline V gives CDR1 SGHNT, CDR2 YENEEA. The CDR3 loop is CASSADLLGNSPLHF. CDR3 nucleotide sequence: TGTGCCAGCAGCGCTGACCTATTAGGGAATTCACCCCTCCACTTT.

The chain recombines TRBV7-2 with TRBJ1-6; D uncertain. Germline V gene sequence: CDR1 SGHTA, CDR2 FQGNSA. The CDR3 spans 18 residues. V dropped 5 bases and J dropped 0 bases, with 17 bases sitting between them. CDR3 amino acids: CASSHPRFGSSYNSPLHF. In nucleotides, the CDR3 is TGTGCCAGCAGCCACCCTAGGTTCGGGAGCTCCTATAATTCACCCCTCCACTTT.

This clone showed up just a few times. CDR3 protein: CATSDNEAGTYEQYF. The CDR3 nucleotides are TGTGCCACCAGTGATAACGAGGCGGGAACCTACGAGCAGTACTTC. This sequence joins TRBV24-1 and TRBJ2-7, with a tentative D call TRBD2 (6 bases). Germline V gives CDR1 KGHDR, CDR2 SFDVKD. Trimming took 3 bases from V and 2 from J, leaving 13 bases between them. This CDR3 region has 15 residues.

V gene TRBV6-2 or TRBV6-3 combines with J gene TRBJ2-7; D is perhaps TRBD1 (5 bases). Per germline, CDR1 MNHEY and CDR2 SVGEGT. The V end was cut by 6 bases, the J end by 3 bases, with 9 bases between. CDR3 length equals 12 residues. This CDR3 is CASSLQDYEQYF. The CDR3 DNA reads TGTGCCAGCAGCCTACAGGACTACGAGCAGTACTTC.

CDR3 amino acids: CASSLGLYDLGQGETQYF. In DNA, the CDR3 is TGTGCCAGCAGCTTAGGGCTATATGATTTAGGACAGGGAGAGACCCAGTACTTC. The J gene is TRBJ2-5, the V gene TRBV7-9, with 8 bases aligning to TRBD1. Per germline, CDR1 SEHNR and CDR2 FQNEAQ (reference sequence). The CDR3 sequence is 18 residues long. The V gene end was trimmed by 1 base and the J gene end by 4 bases; junction bases not matched to a gene: 14.

V and J are TRBV10-2 and TRBJ1-1; tentatively, D is TRBD1 (6 bases). This CDR3 region has 17 residues. The germline gives CDR1 WSHSY, CDR2 SAAADI. V was shortened by 6 bases and J by 4 bases, with 24 bases between the two germline ends. CDR3 sequence: CASSGRAWGAVSTEAFF. CDR3 in DNA: TGCGCCAGCAGCGGGAGGGCCTGGGGGGCAGTGAGCACTGAAGCTTTCTTT.

In this sample, this clone turned up a few times. The chain uses TRBV9 and TRBJ2-2, with 7 bases aligning to TRBD2. Looked up from germline, CDR1 is SGDLS and CDR2 is YYNGEE. The V segment lost 1 base and the J segment 1 base; nucleotides outside the gene matches: 4. CDR3 size: 16 residues. The CDR3 DNA reads as TGTGCCAGCAGCGTACCCGGGGGGAAGAACACCGGGGAGCTGTTTTTT. It encodes CASSVPGGKNTGELFF.

The chain links TRBV29-1 to TRBJ2-7; a possible D gene is TRBD1 (6 bases). Between the trimmed V and J ends, which lost 6 bases and 3 bases, there was a span of 15 bases. Germline V gene sequence: CDR1 SQVTM, CDR2 ANQGSEA. This CDR3 has 13 residues. The CDR3 DNA reads as TGCAGCGTCCACCTCCCAGGGGTCTACGAGCAGTACTTC. It is translated as CSVHLPGVYEQYF.

V and J are TRBV10-3 and TRBJ2-1, with 14 positions matching TRBD2. The CDR3 spans 18 residues. V lost 0 bases, J lost 4 bases, and 5 bases stayed unmatched. Germline V gene sequence: CDR1 ENHRY, CDR2 SYGVKD. As DNA, the CDR3 is TGTGCCATCAGTGAGTCTGGGACTAGCGGGAGCGCGTACAATGAGCAGTTCTTC. It codes for CAISESGTSGSAYNEQFF.

The chain combines TRBV11-3 with TRBJ2-1; the D gene is possibly TRBD2 (6 bases). Trimming stripped 9 bases from V and 4 bases from J, with 22 bases between. Germline assignment: CDR1 SGHNT and CDR2 YENEEA. The CDR3 length is 16 residues. DNA for the CDR3: TGTGCCAGTTCACGAATAGCGGTTTCTGATTACAATGAGCAGTTCTTC. Translating it yields CASSRIAVSDYNEQFF.

This chain joins TRBV21-1 and TRBJ2-1; the D segment call TRBD1 is taken from the table without a DNA check. TRBV21-1 has pseudogene status. The CDR3 is 16 amino acids. The CDR3 region is CASSAIDSPRDNEQFF. In nucleotides, the CDR3 is TGTGCCAGCAGCGCCATCGACAGCCCAAGGGACAATGAGCAGTTCTTC.

The chain carries TRBV7-2 and TRBJ2-5; 15 nucleotides agree with TRBD2. V trimming: 5 bases; J trimming: 1 base; junction bases outside the gene matches: 8. CDR3 length equals 18 residues. In germline, CDR1 is SGHTA, CDR2 FQGNSA. The DNA for the CDR3 is TGTGCCAGCAGCATACCGGGACTAGCGGGGGGCGTCCAAGAGACCCAGTACTTC. It is translated as CASSIPGLAGGVQETQYF.

The rearrangement uses TRBV4-2 and TRBJ1-2; 8 bases are a match to TRBD1. The CDR3 is 17 residues long. CDR1 is LGHNA, CDR2 YNFKEQ, per germline. The ends lost 3 bases at V and 4 bases at J; junction bases unmatched: 13. The CDR3 loop is CASSQTAGTGDLYGYTF. The CDR3 bases are TGTGCCAGCAGCCAGACGGCCGGGACAGGTGATCTCTATGGCTACACCTTC.

This clone was picked up one time. The chain recombines TRBV4-3 with TRBJ2-1; D is perhaps TRBD2 (5 bases). The V end was cut by 0 bases, the J end by 9 bases, with 18 bases between. The germline V gene has CDR1 LGHNA and CDR2 YSLEER. The CDR3 runs 16 residues. The CDR3 DNA follows: TGCGCCAGCAGCCAAGAGCACCTGGGAGCCTGGGGTGAGCAGTTCTTC. Translation gives CASSQEHLGAWGEQFF.